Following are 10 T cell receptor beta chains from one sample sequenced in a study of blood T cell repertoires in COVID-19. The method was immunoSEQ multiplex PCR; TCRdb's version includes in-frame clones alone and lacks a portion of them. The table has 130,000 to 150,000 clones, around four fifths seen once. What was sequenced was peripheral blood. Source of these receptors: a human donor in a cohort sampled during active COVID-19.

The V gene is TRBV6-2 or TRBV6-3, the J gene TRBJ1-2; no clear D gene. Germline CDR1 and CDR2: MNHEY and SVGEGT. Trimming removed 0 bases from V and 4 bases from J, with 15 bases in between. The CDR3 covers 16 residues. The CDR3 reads CASSYSPDFLGYGYTF. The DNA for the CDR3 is TGTGCCAGCAGTTACTCCCCTGACTTCTTGGGCTATGGCTACACCTTC.

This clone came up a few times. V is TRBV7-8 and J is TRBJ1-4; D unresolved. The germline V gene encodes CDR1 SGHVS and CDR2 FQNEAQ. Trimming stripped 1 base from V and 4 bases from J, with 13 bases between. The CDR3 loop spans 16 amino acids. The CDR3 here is CASSLGSGKYNEKLFF. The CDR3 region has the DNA TGTGCCAGCAGCTTAGGGTCGGGGAAGTATAATGAAAAACTGTTTTTT.

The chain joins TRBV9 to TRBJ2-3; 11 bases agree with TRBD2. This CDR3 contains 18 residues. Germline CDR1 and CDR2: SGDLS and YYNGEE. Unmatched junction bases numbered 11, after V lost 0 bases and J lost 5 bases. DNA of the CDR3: TGTGCCAGCAGCGTAGCCCCGAGTAGCGGGGGGGCGATAGATACGCAGTATTTT. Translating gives CASSVAPSSGGAIDTQYF.

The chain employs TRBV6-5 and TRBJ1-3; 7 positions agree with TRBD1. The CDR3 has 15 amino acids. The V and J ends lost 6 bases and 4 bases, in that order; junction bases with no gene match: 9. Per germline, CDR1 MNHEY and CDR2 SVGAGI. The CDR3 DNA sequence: TGTGCCAGCAGGGTACAGGGGTCGGCCGGAAACACCATATATTTT. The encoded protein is CASRVQGSAGNTIYF.

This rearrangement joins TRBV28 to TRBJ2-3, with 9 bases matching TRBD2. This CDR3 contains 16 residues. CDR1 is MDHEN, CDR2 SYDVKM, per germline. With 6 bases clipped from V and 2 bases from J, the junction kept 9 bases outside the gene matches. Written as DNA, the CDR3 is TGTGCCAGCAGCAAGTTAGCGGGGGCCCCCACAGATACGCAGTATTTT. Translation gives CASSKLAGAPTDTQYF.

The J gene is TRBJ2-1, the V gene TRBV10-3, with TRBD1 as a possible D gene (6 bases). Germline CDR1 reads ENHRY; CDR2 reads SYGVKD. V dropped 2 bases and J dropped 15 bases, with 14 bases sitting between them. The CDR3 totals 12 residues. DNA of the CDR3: TGTGCCATCAGTGAGCCGGACAGATCTTGGTTCTTC. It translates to CAISEPDRSWFF.

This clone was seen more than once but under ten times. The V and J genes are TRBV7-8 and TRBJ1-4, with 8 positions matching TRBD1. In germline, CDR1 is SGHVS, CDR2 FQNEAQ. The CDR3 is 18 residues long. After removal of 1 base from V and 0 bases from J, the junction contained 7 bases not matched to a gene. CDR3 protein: CASSLGPRGLATNEKLFF. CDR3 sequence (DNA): TGTGCCAGCAGCTTAGGCCCCAGGGGGCTTGCAACTAATGAAAAACTGTTTTTT.

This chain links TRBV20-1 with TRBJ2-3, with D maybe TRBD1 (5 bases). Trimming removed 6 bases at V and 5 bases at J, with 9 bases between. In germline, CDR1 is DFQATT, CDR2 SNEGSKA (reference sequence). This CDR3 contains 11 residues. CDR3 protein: CSARVKDTQYF. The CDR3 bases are TGCAGTGCCAGGGTCAAAGATACGCAGTATTTT.

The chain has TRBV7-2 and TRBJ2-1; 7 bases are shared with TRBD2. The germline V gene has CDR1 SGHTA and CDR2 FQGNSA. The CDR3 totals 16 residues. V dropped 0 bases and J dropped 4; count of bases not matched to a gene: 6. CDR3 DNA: TGTGCCAGCAGCTTAGCCGGACTAGGGTATTACAATGAGCAGTTCTTC. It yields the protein CASSLAGLGYYNEQFF.

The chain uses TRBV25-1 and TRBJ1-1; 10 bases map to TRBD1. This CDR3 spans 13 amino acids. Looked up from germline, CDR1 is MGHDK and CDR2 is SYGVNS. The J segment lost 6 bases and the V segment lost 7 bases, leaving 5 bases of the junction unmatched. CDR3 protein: CASIDGTGAEAFF. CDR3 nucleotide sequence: TGTGCCAGCATCGACGGGACAGGGGCTGAAGCTTTCTTT.